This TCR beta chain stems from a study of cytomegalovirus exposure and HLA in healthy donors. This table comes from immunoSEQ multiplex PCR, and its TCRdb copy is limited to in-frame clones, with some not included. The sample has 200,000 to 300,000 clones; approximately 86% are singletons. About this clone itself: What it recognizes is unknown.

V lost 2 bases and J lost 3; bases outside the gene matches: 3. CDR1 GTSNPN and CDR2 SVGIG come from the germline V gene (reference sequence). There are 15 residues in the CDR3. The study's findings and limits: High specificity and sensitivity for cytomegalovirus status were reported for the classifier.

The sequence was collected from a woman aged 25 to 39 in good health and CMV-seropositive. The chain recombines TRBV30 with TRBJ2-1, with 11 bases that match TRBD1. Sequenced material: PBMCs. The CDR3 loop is CAWSSDRGHYNEQFF. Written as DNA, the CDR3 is TGTGCCTGGAGTTCGGACAGGGGGCACTACAATGAGCAGTTCTTC.